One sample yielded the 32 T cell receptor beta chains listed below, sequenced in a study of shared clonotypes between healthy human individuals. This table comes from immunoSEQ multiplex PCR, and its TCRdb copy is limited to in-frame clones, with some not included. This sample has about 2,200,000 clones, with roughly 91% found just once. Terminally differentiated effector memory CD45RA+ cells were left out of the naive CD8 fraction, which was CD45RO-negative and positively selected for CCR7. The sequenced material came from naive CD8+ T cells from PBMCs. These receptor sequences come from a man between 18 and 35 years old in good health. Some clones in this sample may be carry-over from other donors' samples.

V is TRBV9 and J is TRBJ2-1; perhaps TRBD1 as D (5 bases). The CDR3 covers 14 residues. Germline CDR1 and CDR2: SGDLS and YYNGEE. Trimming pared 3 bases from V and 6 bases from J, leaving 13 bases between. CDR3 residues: CASSGRESGNEQFF. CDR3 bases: TGTGCCAGCAGCGGCAGGGAATCCGGCAATGAGCAGTTCTTC.

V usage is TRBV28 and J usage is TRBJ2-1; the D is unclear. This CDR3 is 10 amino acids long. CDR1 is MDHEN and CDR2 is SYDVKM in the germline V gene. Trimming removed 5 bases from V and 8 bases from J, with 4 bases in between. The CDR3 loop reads CASSTHEQFF. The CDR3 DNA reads TGTGCCAGCAGTACCCATGAGCAGTTCTTC. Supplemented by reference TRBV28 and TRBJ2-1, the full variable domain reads DVKVTQSSRYLVKRTGEKVFLECVQDMDHENMFWYRQDPGLGLRLIYFSYDVKMKEKGDIPEGYSVSREKKERFSLILESASTNQTSMYLCASSTHEQFFGPGTRLTVL.

CDR3 in DNA: TGTGCCAGCAGCTTAGGAGGGACTAGCTCCTACGAGCAGTACTTC. Its protein product is CASSLGGTSSYEQYF. The chain uses TRBV13 and TRBJ2-7; TRBD2 agrees at 8 bases. The CDR3 totals 15 residues. Germline CDR1 is PRHDT and CDR2 is FYEKMQ (reference sequence). Trimming removed 0 bases from V and 0 bases from J; junction bases left unmatched: 1.

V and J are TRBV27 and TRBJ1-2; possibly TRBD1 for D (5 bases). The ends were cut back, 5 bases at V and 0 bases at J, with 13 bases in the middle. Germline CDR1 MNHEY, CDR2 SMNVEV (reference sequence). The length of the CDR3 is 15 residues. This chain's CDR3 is CASSPGGITNYGYTF. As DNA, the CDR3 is TGTGCCAGCAGTCCTGGGGGAATAACTAACTATGGCTACACCTTC.

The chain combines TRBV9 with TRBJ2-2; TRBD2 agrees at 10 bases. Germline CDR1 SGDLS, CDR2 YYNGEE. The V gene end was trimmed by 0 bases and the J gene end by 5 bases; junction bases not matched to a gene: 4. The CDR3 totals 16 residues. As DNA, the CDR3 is TGTGCCAGCAGCGTAGGGCTAGCGGGAGAAACCGGGGAGCTGTTTTTT. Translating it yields CASSVGLAGETGELFF.

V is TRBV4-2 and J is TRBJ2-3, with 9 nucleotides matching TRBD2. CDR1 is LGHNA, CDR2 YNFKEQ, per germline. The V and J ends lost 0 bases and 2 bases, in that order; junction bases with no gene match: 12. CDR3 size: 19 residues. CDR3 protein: CASSQDGEKTSGYTDTQYF. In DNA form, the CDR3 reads TGTGCCAGCAGCCAAGATGGGGAAAAGACTAGCGGTTACACAGATACGCAGTATTTT.

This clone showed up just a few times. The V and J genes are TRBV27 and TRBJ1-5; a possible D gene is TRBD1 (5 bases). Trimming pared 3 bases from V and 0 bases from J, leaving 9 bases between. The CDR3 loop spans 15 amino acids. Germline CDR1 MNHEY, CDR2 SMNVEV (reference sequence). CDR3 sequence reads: CASSFSGHSNQPQHF. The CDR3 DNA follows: TGTGCCAGCAGTTTCTCGGGGCATAGCAATCAGCCCCAGCATTTT.

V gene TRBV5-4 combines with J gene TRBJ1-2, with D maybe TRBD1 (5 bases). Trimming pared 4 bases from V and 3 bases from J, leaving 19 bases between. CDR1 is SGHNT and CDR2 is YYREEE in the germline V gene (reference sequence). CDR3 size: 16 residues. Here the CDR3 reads CASSNSSLGLHYGYTF. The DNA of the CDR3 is TGTGCCAGCAGCAATTCTTCCCTGGGGCTTCACTATGGCTACACCTTC.

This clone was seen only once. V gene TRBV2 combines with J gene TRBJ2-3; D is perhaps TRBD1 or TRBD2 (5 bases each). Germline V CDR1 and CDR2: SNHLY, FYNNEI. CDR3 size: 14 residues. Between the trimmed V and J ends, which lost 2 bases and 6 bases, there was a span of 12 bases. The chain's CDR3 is CASSERWGPDTQYF. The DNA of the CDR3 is TGTGCCAGCAGTGAACGTTGGGGACCGGATACGCAGTATTTT.

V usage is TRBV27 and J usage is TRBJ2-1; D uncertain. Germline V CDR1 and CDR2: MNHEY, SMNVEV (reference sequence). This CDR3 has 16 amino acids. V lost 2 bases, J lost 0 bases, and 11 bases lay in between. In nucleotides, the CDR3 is TGTGCCAGCAGTTTAGGGCAGGCGTACTCCTACAATGAGCAGTTCTTC. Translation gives CASSLGQAYSYNEQFF.

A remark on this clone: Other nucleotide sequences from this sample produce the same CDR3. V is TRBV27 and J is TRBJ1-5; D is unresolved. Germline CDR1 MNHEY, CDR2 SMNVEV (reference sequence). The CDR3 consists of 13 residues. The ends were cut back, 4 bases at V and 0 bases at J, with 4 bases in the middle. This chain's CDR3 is CASSSHSNQPQHF. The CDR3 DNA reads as TGTGCCAGCAGTTCTCATAGCAATCAGCCCCAGCATTTT.

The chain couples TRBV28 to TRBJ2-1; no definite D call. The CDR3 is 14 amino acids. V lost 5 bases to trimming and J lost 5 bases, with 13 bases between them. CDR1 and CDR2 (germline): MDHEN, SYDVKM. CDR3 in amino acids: CASSPRTLDNEQFF. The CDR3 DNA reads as TGTGCCAGCAGTCCCCGGACGCTCGACAATGAGCAGTTCTTC.

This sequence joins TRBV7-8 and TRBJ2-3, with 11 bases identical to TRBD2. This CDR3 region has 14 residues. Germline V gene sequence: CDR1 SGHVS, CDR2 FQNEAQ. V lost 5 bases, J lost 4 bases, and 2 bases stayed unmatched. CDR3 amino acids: CASSMGLAADTQYF. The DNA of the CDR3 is TGTGCCAGCAGCATGGGACTAGCGGCAGATACGCAGTATTTT.

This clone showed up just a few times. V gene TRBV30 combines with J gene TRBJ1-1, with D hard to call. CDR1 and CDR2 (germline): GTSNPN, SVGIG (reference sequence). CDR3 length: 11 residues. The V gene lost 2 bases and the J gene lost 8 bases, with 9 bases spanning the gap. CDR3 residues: CAWSREMEAFF. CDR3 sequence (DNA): TGTGCCTGGAGTCGGGAGATGGAAGCTTTCTTT.

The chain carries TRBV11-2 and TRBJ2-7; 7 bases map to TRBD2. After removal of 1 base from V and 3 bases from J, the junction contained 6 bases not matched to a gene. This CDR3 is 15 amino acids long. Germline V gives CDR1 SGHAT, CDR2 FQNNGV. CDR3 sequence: CASSLATSAYYEQYF. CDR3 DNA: TGTGCCAGCAGCTTAGCTACTAGCGCATACTACGAGCAGTACTTC.

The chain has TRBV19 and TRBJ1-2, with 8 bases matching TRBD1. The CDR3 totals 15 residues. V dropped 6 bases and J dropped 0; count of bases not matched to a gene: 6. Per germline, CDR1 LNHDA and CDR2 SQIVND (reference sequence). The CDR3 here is CASSNDRGANYGYTF. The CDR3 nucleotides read TGTGCCAGTAGCAACGACAGGGGAGCTAACTATGGCTACACCTTC.

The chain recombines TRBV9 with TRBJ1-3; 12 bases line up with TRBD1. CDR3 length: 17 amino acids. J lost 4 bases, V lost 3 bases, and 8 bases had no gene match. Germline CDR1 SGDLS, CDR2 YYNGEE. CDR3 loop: CASSGSGQGAPGNTIYF. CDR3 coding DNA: TGTGCCAGCAGCGGATCGGGACAGGGGGCGCCGGGAAACACCATATATTTT.

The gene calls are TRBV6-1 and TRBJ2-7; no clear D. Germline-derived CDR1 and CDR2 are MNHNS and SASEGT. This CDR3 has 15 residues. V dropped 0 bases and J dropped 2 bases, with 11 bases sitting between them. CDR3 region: CASSEAQWPPYEQYF. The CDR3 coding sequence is TGTGCCAGCAGTGAAGCGCAATGGCCCCCCTACGAGCAGTACTTC.

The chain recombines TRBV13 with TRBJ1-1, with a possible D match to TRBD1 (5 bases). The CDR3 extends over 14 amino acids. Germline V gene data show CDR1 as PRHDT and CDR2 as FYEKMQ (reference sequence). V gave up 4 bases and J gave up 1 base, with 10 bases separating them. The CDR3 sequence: CASSYQGKNTEAFF. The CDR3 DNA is TGTGCCAGCAGCTACCAGGGTAAGAACACTGAAGCTTTCTTT.

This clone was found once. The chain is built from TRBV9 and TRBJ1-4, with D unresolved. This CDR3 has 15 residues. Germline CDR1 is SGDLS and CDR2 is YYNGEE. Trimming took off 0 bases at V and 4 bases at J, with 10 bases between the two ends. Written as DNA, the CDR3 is TGTGCCAGCAGCGTAGCTGGAAGTTTTAATGAAAAACTGTTTTTT. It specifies CASSVAGSFNEKLFF.

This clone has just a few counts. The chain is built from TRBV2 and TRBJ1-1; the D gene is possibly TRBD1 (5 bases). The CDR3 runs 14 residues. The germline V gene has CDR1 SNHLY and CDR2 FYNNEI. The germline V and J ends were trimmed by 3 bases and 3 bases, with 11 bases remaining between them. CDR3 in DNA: TGTGCCAGCAGTGACCAGGGAGGGCACACTGAAGCTTTCTTT. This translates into CASSDQGGHTEAFF. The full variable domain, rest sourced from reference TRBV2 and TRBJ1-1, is EPEVTQTPSHQVTQMGQEVILRCVPISNHLYFYWYRQILGQKVEFLVSFYNNEISEKSEIFDDQFSVERPDGSNFTLKIRSTKLEDSAMYFCASSDQGGHTEAFFGQGTRLTVV.

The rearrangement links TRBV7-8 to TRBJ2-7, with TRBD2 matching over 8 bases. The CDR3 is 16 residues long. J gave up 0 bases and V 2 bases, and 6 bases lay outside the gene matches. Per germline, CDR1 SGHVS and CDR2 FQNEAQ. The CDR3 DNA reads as TGTGCCAGCAGCTTATATCGGACTAGCAGCTCCTACGAGCAGTACTTC. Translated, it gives CASSLYRTSSSYEQYF.

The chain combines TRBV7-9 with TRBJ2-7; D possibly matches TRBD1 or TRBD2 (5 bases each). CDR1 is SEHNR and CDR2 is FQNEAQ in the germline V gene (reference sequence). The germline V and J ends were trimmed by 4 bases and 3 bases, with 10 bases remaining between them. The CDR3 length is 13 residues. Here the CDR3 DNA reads TGTGCCAGCAGCTACGGGACCAGCTACGAGCAGTACTTC. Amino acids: CASSYGTSYEQYF.

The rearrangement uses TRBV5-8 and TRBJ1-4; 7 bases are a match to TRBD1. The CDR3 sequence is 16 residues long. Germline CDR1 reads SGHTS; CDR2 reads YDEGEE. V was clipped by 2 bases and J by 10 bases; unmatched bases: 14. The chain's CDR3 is CASSLGGQAKGGKLFF. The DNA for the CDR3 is TGTGCCAGCAGCTTAGGGGGCCAGGCAAAAGGCGGAAAACTGTTTTTT.

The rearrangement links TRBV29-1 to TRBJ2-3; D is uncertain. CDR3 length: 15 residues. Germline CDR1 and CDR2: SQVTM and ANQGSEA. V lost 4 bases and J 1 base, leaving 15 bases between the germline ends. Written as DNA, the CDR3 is TGCAGCGTTGTATCGGCAGGCCTACGCACAGATACGCAGTATTTT. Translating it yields CSVVSAGLRTDTQYF.

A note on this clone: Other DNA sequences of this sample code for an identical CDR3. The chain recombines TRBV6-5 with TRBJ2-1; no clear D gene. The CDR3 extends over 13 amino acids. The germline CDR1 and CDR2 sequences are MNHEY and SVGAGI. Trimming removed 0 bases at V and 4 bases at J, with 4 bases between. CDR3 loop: CASSYSRYNEQFF. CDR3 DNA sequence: TGTGCCAGCAGTTACTCGAGGTACAATGAGCAGTTCTTC.

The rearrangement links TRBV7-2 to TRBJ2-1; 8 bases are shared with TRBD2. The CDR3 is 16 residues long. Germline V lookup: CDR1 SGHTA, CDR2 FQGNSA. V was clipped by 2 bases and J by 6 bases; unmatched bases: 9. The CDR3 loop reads CASSLSSRLAGNEQFF. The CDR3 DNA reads TGTGCCAGCAGCTTAAGTTCTCGGCTAGCGGGCAATGAGCAGTTCTTC.

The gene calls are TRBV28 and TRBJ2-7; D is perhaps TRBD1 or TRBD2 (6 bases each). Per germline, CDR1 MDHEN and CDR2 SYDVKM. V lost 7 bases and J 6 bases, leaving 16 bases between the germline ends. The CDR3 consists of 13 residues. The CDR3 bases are TGTGCCAGCACCCAGGGCAGGGGAGGCGAGCAGTACTTC. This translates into CASTQGRGGEQYF.

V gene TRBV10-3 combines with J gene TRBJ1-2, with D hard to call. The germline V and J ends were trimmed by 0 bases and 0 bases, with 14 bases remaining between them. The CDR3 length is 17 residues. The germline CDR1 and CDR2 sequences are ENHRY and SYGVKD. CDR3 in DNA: TGTGCCATCAGTGAGTCTATGTCGGGAGAACCTAACTATGGCTACACCTTC. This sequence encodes CAISESMSGEPNYGYTF.

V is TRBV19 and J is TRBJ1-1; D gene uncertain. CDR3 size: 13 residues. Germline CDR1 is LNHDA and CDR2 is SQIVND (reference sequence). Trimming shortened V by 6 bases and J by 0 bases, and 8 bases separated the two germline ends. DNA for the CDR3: TGTGCCAGTAGCCTCTCCATGAACACTGAAGCTTTCTTT. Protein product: CASSLSMNTEAFF.

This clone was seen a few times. CDR3 sequence (DNA): TGCGCCAGCAGCCCCGGGAACACTGAAGCTTTCTTT. Amino acids: CASSPGNTEAFF. The chain links TRBV4-1 to TRBJ1-1; D not certain. The CDR3 extends over 12 amino acids. Trimming took 4 bases from V and 1 from J, leaving 4 bases between them. Germline V lookup: CDR1 MGHRA, CDR2 YSYEKL.

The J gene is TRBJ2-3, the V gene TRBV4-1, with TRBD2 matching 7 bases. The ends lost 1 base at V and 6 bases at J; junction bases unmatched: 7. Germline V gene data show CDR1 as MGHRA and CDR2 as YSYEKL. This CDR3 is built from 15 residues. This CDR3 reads CASSQGTRRRDTQYF. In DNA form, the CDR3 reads TGCGCCAGCAGCCAAGGGACTAGGCGGCGGGATACGCAGTATTTT.